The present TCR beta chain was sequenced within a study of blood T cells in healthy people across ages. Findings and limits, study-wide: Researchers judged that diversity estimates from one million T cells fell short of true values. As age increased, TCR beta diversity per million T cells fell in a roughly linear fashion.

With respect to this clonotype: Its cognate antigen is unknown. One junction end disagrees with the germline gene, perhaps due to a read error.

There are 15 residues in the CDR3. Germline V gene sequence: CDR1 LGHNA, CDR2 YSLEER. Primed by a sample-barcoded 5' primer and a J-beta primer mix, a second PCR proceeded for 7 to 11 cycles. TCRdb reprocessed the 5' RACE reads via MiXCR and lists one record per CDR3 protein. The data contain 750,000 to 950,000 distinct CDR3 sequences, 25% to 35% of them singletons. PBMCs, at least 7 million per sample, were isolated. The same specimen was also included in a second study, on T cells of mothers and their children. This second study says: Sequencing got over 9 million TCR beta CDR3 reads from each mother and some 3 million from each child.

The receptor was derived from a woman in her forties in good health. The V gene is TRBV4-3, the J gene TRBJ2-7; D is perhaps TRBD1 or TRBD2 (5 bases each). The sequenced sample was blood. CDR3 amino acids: CTSSQESGPRYEQYF. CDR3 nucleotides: TGCACCAGCAGCCAAGAGTCGGGACCTCGCTACGAGCAGTACTTC.